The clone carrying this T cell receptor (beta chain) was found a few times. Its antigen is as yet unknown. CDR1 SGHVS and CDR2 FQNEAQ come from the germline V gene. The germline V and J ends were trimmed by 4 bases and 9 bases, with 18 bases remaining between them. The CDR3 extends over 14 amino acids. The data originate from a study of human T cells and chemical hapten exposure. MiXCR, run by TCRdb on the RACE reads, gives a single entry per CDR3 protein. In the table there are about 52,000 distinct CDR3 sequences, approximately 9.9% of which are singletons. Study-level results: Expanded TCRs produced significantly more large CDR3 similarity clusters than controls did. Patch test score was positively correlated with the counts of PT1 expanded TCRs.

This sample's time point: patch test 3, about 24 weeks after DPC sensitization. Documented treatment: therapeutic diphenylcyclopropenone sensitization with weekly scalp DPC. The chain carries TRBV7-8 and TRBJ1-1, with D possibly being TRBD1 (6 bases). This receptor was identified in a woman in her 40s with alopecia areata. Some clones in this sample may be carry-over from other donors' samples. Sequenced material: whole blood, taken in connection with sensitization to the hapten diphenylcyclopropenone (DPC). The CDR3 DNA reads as TGTGCCAGCAGCTCCGCCACGGGACATATGAAAGCTTTCTTT. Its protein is CASSSATGHMKAFF. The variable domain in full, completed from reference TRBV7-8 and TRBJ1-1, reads GAGVSQSPRYKVAKRGQDVALRCDPISGHVSLFWYQQALGQGPEFLTYFQNEAQLDKSGLPSDRFFAERPEGSVSTLKIQRTQQEDSAVYLCASSSATGHMKAFFGQGTRLTVV.